This T cell receptor (beta chain) was recovered during a study of shared clonotypes between healthy human individuals. Broader study findings: Genetic and exposure-history diversity was limited by the few donors.

On this clone itself: Its cognate antigen is unknown.

The donors, all of them Caucasian adults, lived in Nashville, Tennessee. Partitioning of CD4+ cells yielded a CD45RA+ naive subset and a CD45RA-negative memory subset. With V trimmed by 3 bases and J by 3 bases, 5 bases remained unmatched. Germline CDR1 reads LGHNA; CDR2 reads YNFKEQ. This CDR3 comprises 15 residues. Across several immunoSEQ plates, the genomic DNA of each subset was split evenly. Clones were sequenced by immunoSEQ multiplex PCR, and TCRdb holds only the in-frame ones, with some missing. This table holds 1,100,000 or so clones, 75% to 85% found once. Source material: memory CD4+ T cells from PBMCs. Subset meaning: CD45RA-negative fraction. This rearrangement joins TRBV4-2 to TRBJ2-3; 8 bases agree with TRBD1. The sequence was obtained from a man between 18 and 35 years old in good health. Some clones in this sample may be carry-over from other donors' samples. The CDR3 coding sequence is TGTGCCAGCAGCCATGACAGGGGTGTGACAGATACGCAGTATTTT. Its protein is CASSHDRGVTDTQYF.